Below are 23 T cell receptor beta chains sequenced from a single sample in a study of cytomegalovirus exposure and HLA in healthy donors. The PCR had 60 Vbeta and 13 Jbeta primers. The repertoire was sequenced with immunoSEQ multiplex PCR; TCRdb's copy has only in-frame clones and lacks some. The table lists 100,000 to 150,000 clones, around 75% of them singletons. The sequenced sample was PBMCs. All receptors come from a woman aged 50 to 65 in good health and CMV-seronegative.

The gene calls are TRBV19 and TRBJ2-3; 11 bases match TRBD2. CDR3 length equals 16 residues. Losses at the gene ends were 6 bases for V and 2 bases for J; bases not matched to a gene: 7. Germline V CDR1 and CDR2: LNHDA, SQIVND (reference sequence). The CDR3 DNA is TGTGCCAGTAGCTTCCTGACTAGCGGGAACACAGATACGCAGTATTTT. This sequence encodes CASSFLTSGNTDTQYF.

The V gene is TRBV2, the J gene TRBJ2-2; unclear D gene. CDR1 and CDR2 from the germline V gene are SNHLY and FYNNEI. V shed 2 bases and J shed 7 bases, with 8 bases lying between them. This CDR3 has 13 residues. The CDR3 is CASSEYYYGELFF. The CDR3 DNA sequence: TGTGCCAGCAGTGAATACTATTACGGGGAGCTGTTTTTT. Using reference TRBV2 and TRBJ2-2 for the parts outside the CDR3, the full variable domain is EPEVTQTPSHQVTQMGQEVILRCVPISNHLYFYWYRQILGQKVEFLVSFYNNEISEKSEIFDDQFSVERPDGSNFTLKIRSTKLEDSAMYFCASSEYYYGELFFGEGSRLTVL.

The chain is built from TRBV28 and TRBJ1-1, with no clear D. V lost 7 bases, J lost 3 bases, and 9 bases lay in between. This CDR3 comprises 12 residues. Germline assignment: CDR1 MDHEN and CDR2 SYDVKM. CDR3 loop: CASTLAHTEAFF. The CDR3 nucleotides are TGTGCCAGCACCCTAGCCCACACTGAAGCTTTCTTT.

This chain uses TRBV6-5 with TRBJ2-2, with D tentatively TRBD2 (5 bases). The CDR3 has 14 amino acids. The V end lost 6 bases, the J end lost 1 base, and 9 bases lay between the germline ends. CDR1 and CDR2 from the germline V gene are MNHEY and SVGAGI. The CDR3 reads CASSRTLNTGELFF. The CDR3 nucleotides are TGTGCCAGCAGCCGGACTCTGAACACCGGGGAGCTGTTTTTT.

The J gene is TRBJ2-7, the V gene TRBV2; TRBD2 matches at 7 bases. The J call may be incorrect, as the DNA end agrees better with TRBJ2-5. The CDR3 sequence is 11 residues long. Per germline, CDR1 SNHLY and CDR2 FYNNEI. CDR3 region: CAGRGEETQYF. As DNA, the CDR3 is TGTGCAGGCCGGGGGGAAGAGACCCAGTACTTC.

V and J are TRBV15 and TRBJ2-5; the match to TRBD2 covers 8 bases. In germline, CDR1 is LNHNV, CDR2 YYDKDF (reference sequence). V shed 9 bases and J 5 bases; nucleotides not matched to a gene: 5. CDR3 length equals 12 residues. The chain's CDR3 is CATAGEGETQYF. The CDR3 DNA reads TGTGCCACAGCGGGAGAAGGGGAGACCCAGTACTTC.

The genes are TRBV2 and TRBJ2-5; TRBD1 aligns across 7 bases. The CDR3 has 14 amino acids. Germline CDR1 reads SNHLY; CDR2 reads FYNNEI. Trimming at V came to 8 bases and at J to 5 bases, leaving 11 bases not matched to a gene. The CDR3 DNA sequence: TGTGCCAGCTCCCCTGACAGGGCCCGCGAGACCCAGTACTTC. Protein: CASSPDRARETQYF.

The V gene is TRBV6-5, the J gene TRBJ1-6; 7 bases fit TRBD1. Germline CDR1 is MNHEY and CDR2 is SVGAGI. The ends lost 0 bases at V and 7 bases at J; junction bases unmatched: 6. CDR3 size: 16 residues. DNA of the CDR3: TGTGCCAGCAGTTACTCCCACCCGGGACAGAATTCACCCCTCCACTTT. Translation: CASSYSHPGQNSPLHF.

Worth noting for this clone: This same CDR3 is encoded by further DNA sequences in the sample. The chain employs TRBV29-1 and TRBJ2-3; weak D call: TRBD2 (7 bases). The CDR3 totals 11 residues. Trimming took 3 bases from V and 9 from J, leaving 10 bases between them. Looked up from germline, CDR1 is SQVTM and CDR2 is ANQGSEA. The CDR3 sequence: CSVEGGGTQYF. As DNA, the CDR3 is TGCAGCGTTGAGGGGGGGGGCACGCAGTATTTT.

Notes on this clone: The same CDR3 can be traced to other DNA sequences in this sample. The chain's CDR3 is CASSEPRTGLPYTNTEAFF. The CDR3 DNA follows: TGTGCCAGCAGCGAACCACGGACAGGTCTGCCCTATACGAACACTGAAGCTTTCTTT. This chain links TRBV11-1 with TRBJ1-1, with 7 bases matching TRBD1. J lost 1 base, V lost 5 bases, and 19 bases had no gene match. The CDR3 is 19 amino acids. In germline, CDR1 is SGHAT, CDR2 FQDESV (reference sequence).

This clone has a single count. The chain employs TRBV7-9 and TRBJ2-3; possible D gene TRBD2, 5 bases. With 0 bases removed from V and 0 bases from J, the gap between germline ends came to 16 bases. The V gene's germline CDR1 is SEHNR and CDR2 FQNEAQ (reference sequence). The CDR3 loop spans 18 amino acids. CDR3 sequence (DNA): TGTGCCAGCAGCTTAGCGCTCGATTCAGCGGCTAGCACAGATACGCAGTATTTT. It yields the protein CASSLALDSAASTDTQYF. Combining the CDR3 with reference TRBV7-9 and TRBJ2-3 gives the whole variable domain DTGVSQNPRHKITKRGQNVTFRCDPISEHNRLYWYRQTLGQGPEFLTYFQNEAQLEKSRLLSDRFSAERPKGSFSTLEIQRTEQGDSAMYLCASSLALDSAASTDTQYFGPGTRLTVL.

This chain joins TRBV5-6 and TRBJ2-2; D perhaps matches TRBD2 (7 bases). Germline-derived CDR1 and CDR2 are SGHDT and YYEEEE. Between the trimmed V and J ends, which lost 6 bases and 4 bases, there was a span of 19 bases. The CDR3 runs to 16 residues. The CDR3 DNA follows: TGTGCCAGCAAAGGGGGAGGGCCGATTGTCACCGGGGAGCTGTTTTTT. Amino acid sequence: CASKGGGPIVTGELFF.

The chain carries TRBV6-5 and TRBJ2-1; the D gene is possibly TRBD2 (6 bases). Germline V gives CDR1 MNHEY, CDR2 SVGAGI. This CDR3 contains 14 residues. V was cut by 2 bases and J by 7 bases, with 12 bases left in between. The chain's CDR3 is CASSYGGGSNEQFF. The DNA of the CDR3 is TGTGCCAGCAGTTACGGGGGAGGTTCTAATGAGCAGTTCTTC.

As concerns this clone: One end of the junction is discordant with germline, which a read error may explain. The chain recombines TRBV7-9 with TRBJ1-2; 9 nucleotides agree with TRBD1. The CDR3 is 15 residues long. Per germline, CDR1 SEHNR and CDR2 FQNEAQ (reference sequence). The CDR3 bases are TGTTCCAGCAGCTTTAACAGGGGGCGTAACTATGGCTACACCTTC. Its protein product is CSSSFNRGRNYGYTF.

The V call is TRBV11-1, the J call TRBJ1-2; the match to TRBD1 covers 8 bases. The CDR3 is made up of 13 amino acids. Trimming at V came to 4 bases and at J to 6 bases, leaving 4 bases not matched to a gene. CDR1 is SGHAT, CDR2 FQDESV, per germline (reference sequence). CDR3 sequence: CASSSIQGDGYTF. The DNA of the CDR3 is TGTGCCAGCAGCTCGATACAGGGGGATGGCTACACCTTC.

V usage is TRBV6-1 and J usage is TRBJ2-7; 13 bases align to TRBD2. With V trimmed by 8 bases and J by 4 bases, 5 bases remained unmatched. The CDR3 has 14 amino acids. CDR1 MNHNS and CDR2 SASEGT come from the germline V gene. The CDR3 bases are TGTGCCAGCTACGGACTAGCGGGAGCGTACGAGCAGTACTTC. This encodes CASYGLAGAYEQYF.

J is TRBJ2-7 and V is TRBV5-1, with D tentatively TRBD1 (6 bases). CDR3 length: 15 amino acids. The V end was cut by 4 bases, the J end by 0 bases, with 14 bases between. Per germline, CDR1 SGHRS and CDR2 YFSETQ. The CDR3 region has the DNA TGCGCCAGCAGCCCTAGACAGGAGAGCTCCTACGAGCAGTACTTC. Protein product: CASSPRQESSYEQYF.

The V gene is TRBV6-5, the J gene TRBJ1-3; 7 positions match TRBD1. In germline, CDR1 is MNHEY, CDR2 SVGAGI. This CDR3 is built from 14 residues. Trimming cost V 5 bases and J 7 bases; bases outside gene matches: 8. In DNA form, the CDR3 reads TGTGCCAGCAGTCCCGGCCGACAGGGTAACACCATATATTTT. Translated, it gives CASSPGRQGNTIYF.

The chain is built from TRBV5-1 and TRBJ1-1, with D unclear. V dropped 3 bases and J dropped 0 bases, with 6 bases sitting between them. The CDR3 sequence is 13 residues long. CDR1 is SGHRS, CDR2 YFSETQ, per germline. CDR3 protein: CASSYRLNTEAFF. CDR3 in DNA: TGCGCCAGCAGCTATAGATTGAACACTGAAGCTTTCTTT.

The chain recombines TRBV29-1 with TRBJ1-1, with 7 bases matching TRBD1. This CDR3 has 14 residues. The ends lost 5 bases at V and 0 bases at J; junction bases unmatched: 6. Germline V gene data show CDR1 as SQVTM and CDR2 as ANQGSEA. The DNA for the CDR3 is TGCAGCGTTACACACAGGGGACTGAACACTGAAGCTTTCTTT. This encodes CSVTHRGLNTEAFF.

This clone turned up a few times. The chain uses TRBV29-1 and TRBJ1-2; a weak D match, TRBD1 (5 bases). V was clipped by 6 bases and J by 2 bases, with 13 bases between them. Germline V CDR1 and CDR2: SQVTM, ANQGSEA. The CDR3 spans 13 residues. The CDR3 spells CSVAGLTNYGYTF. In DNA form, the CDR3 reads TGCAGCGTAGCGGGACTGACGAACTATGGCTACACCTTC. The complete variable domain, with remaining parts taken from reference TRBV29-1 and TRBJ1-2, reads SAVISQKPSRDICQRGTSLTIQCQVDSQVTMMFWYRQQPGQSLTLIATANQGSEATYESGFVIDKFPISRPNLTFSTLTVSNMSPEDSSIYLCSVAGLTNYGYTFGSGTRLTVV.

The gene calls are TRBV4-3 and TRBJ2-1; D possibly corresponds to TRBD1 (6 bases). V lost 3 bases to trimming and J lost 0 bases, with 12 bases between them. CDR1 is LGHNA, CDR2 YSLEER, per germline. The CDR3 extends over 16 amino acids. CDR3 sequence reads: CASSHTGKSSYNEQFF. In DNA form, the CDR3 reads TGCGCCAGCAGCCACACAGGGAAAAGCTCCTACAATGAGCAGTTCTTC.

This clone was picked up one time. The chain has TRBV19 and TRBJ2-1; 11 nucleotides align to TRBD2. CDR1 LNHDA and CDR2 SQIVND come from the germline V gene (reference sequence). V lost 8 bases and J lost 3; bases outside the gene matches: 3. The CDR3 is made up of 14 amino acids. CDR3 residues: CASGLAGGYNEQFF. The CDR3 DNA reads as TGTGCCAGTGGGCTAGCGGGAGGCTACAATGAGCAGTTCTTC.